The clone carrying this T cell receptor (beta chain) appeared a few times. Antigen: not known. This entry belongs to a study of beta chain features in type 1 diabetes. Overall study findings and caveats: For Type 1 diabetes patients, all four CD4+ subsets carried TCRB CDR3s that were moderately but significantly shorter.

The authors reverse transcribed all of the isolated RNA, so sequencing captured expressed TCRB transcripts. The method was immunoSEQ multiplex PCR; TCRdb's version includes in-frame clones alone and lacks a portion of them. The data contain roughly 340,000 clones, about 14% of them seen just once; the ten biggest clones take up about 0.016%. The CDR3 is made up of 16 amino acids. Germline assignment: CDR1 SEHNR and CDR2 FQNEAQ (reference sequence). Trimming took off 6 bases at V and 0 bases at J, with 17 bases between the two ends. The source is a woman aged 18-30 years with type 1 diabetes. Sequencing used naive CD4+ T cells from blood. The chain links TRBV7-9 to TRBJ1-2; unclear D gene. In nucleotides, the CDR3 is TGTGCCAGCAGTCCCTTCCCCGGGATGACTAACTATGGCTACACCTTC. This codes for CASSPFPGMTNYGYTF. Variable domain in full (rest from reference TRBV7-9 and TRBJ1-2): DTGVSQNPRHKITKRGQNVTFRCDPISEHNRLYWYRQTLGQGPEFLTYFQNEAQLEKSRLLSDRFSAERPKGSFSTLEIQRTEQGDSAMYLCASSPFPGMTNYGYTFGSGTRLTVV.